These 21 T cell receptor beta chains share one sample of origin, sequenced in a study of CD8 T cells in ankylosing spondylitis. Study-level findings and limits: Ankylosing spondylitis blood appeared to be characterized by a TCR beta motif of eight highly homologous variants.

What these receptors recognize is not known. TCRdb re-analysed the 5' RACE reads in MiXCR, keeping a single row per CDR3 protein. The table has about 210,000 distinct CDR3 sequences, roughly 6.6% seen once. Sequencing was carried out using blood, either unsorted or a sorted T cell fraction (not recorded which). These receptors all stem from a male donor with ankylosing spondylitis.

This clonotype was counted many times. This chain uses TRBV7-9 with TRBJ2-3, with D unclear. This CDR3 comprises 16 residues. Germline CDR1 reads SEHNR; CDR2 reads FQNEAQ (reference sequence). V shed 1 base and J shed 2 bases, with 13 bases lying between them. The CDR3 sequence is CASSLGVRRNTDTQYF. The CDR3 coding sequence is TGTGCCAGCAGCTTAGGTGTGAGGCGTAACACAGATACGCAGTATTTT. Based on the CDR3 plus reference TRBV7-9 and TRBJ2-3, the full variable domain is DTGVSQNPRHKITKRGQNVTFRCDPISEHNRLYWYRQTLGQGPEFLTYFQNEAQLEKSRLLSDRFSAERPKGSFSTLEIQRTEQGDSAMYLCASSLGVRRNTDTQYFGPGTRLTVL.

This clonotype was counted ten times or more. This chain connects TRBV20-1 to TRBJ2-3, with 10 bases that match TRBD2. The CDR3 runs to 13 residues. V lost 5 bases, J lost 5 bases, and 4 bases stayed unmatched. Looked up from germline, CDR1 is DFQATT and CDR2 is SNEGSKA (reference sequence). The CDR3 bases are TGCAGTGCTCGGATAGCGGGAGGAGATACGCAGTATTTT. This encodes CSARIAGGDTQYF.

This clonotype has ten or more counts. The chain recombines TRBV9 with TRBJ2-7; no firm D call. From germline, CDR1 is SGDLS and CDR2 YYNGEE. The CDR3 has 13 residues. The ends were cut back, 0 bases at V and 2 bases at J, with 6 bases in the middle. The CDR3 sequence: CASSVGAAYEQYF. The CDR3 DNA reads TGTGCCAGCAGCGTAGGGGCAGCCTACGAGCAGTACTTC.

This clonotype has just a few counts. The V and J genes are TRBV6-2 or TRBV6-3 and TRBJ2-2; 10 bases agree with TRBD2. The CDR3 runs to 20 residues. Germline CDR1 reads MNHEY; CDR2 reads SVGEGT. V lost 0 bases, J lost 0 bases, and 10 bases stayed unmatched. CDR3 protein: CASSYSIILAGAPNTGELFF. CDR3 nucleotides: TGTGCCAGCAGTTACTCGATTATCCTAGCGGGGGCTCCGAACACCGGGGAGCTGTTTTTT.

This clonotype appeared many times. The chain links TRBV10-3 to TRBJ2-2; D uncertain. The ends were cut back, 3 bases at V and 6 bases at J, with 8 bases in the middle. Germline V lookup: CDR1 ENHRY, CDR2 SYGVKD. The CDR3 length is 13 residues. The CDR3 region has the DNA TGTGCCATCAGTGACGCGGAAGCCGGGGAGCTGTTTTTT. It encodes CAISDAEAGELFF.

The rearrangement uses TRBV20-1 and TRBJ2-1; 12 bases fit TRBD2. CDR3 length: 22 residues. Germline V gives CDR1 DFQATT, CDR2 SNEGSKA (reference sequence). The ends lost 6 bases at V and 7 bases at J; junction bases unmatched: 31. The DNA for the CDR3 is TGCAGTGCCACCCGGGACAGGGGTCGGAAATTACTAGCGGGAGGTGAATGGAATGAGCAGTTCTTC. Translated, it gives CSATRDRGRKLLAGGEWNEQFF.

This clonotype was counted many times. The V and J genes are TRBV7-9 and TRBJ2-7, with D unresolved. The CDR3 consists of 13 residues. From germline, CDR1 is SEHNR and CDR2 FQNEAQ (reference sequence). V dropped 1 base and J dropped 5 bases, with 9 bases sitting between them. CDR3: CASSLGETHEQYF. In DNA form, the CDR3 reads TGTGCCAGCAGCTTAGGGGAAACCCACGAGCAGTACTTC.

In this sample, this clonotype turned up many times. The chain combines TRBV4-1 with TRBJ1-4; 7 bases map to TRBD1. V dropped 4 bases and J dropped 6; count of bases not matched to a gene: 5. The CDR3 runs 14 residues. Germline values: CDR1 MGHRA, CDR2 YSYEKL. CDR3: CASSPSTGYEKLFF. CDR3 nucleotides: TGCGCCAGCAGCCCCTCGACAGGGTATGAAAAACTGTTTTTT.

The chain has TRBV2 and TRBJ1-5, with TRBD1 identical over 10 bases. This CDR3 contains 14 residues. Germline CDR1 is SNHLY and CDR2 is FYNNEI. The trim removed 6 bases at V and 4 bases at J, leaving 3 bases unmatched. This CDR3 is CASSKGQGNQPQHF. CDR3 DNA: TGTGCCAGCAGCAAGGGACAGGGGAATCAGCCCCAGCATTTT.

At least ten counts were recorded for this clonotype. V and J are TRBV4-1 and TRBJ1-2; no definite D call. Per the germline V gene, CDR1 is MGHRA and CDR2 is YSYEKL. This CDR3 has 17 amino acids. V lost 1 base, J lost 1 base, and 16 bases lay in between. In DNA form, the CDR3 reads TGCGCCAGCAGCCAAGCGCTCTCGGCCCTACTTAACTATGGCTACACCTTC. Its translation is CASSQALSALLNYGYTF.

The J gene is TRBJ1-1, the V gene TRBV7-6, with D maybe TRBD1 (5 bases). V gave up 2 bases and J gave up 11 bases, with 15 bases separating them. There are 13 residues in the CDR3. Per germline, CDR1 SGHVS and CDR2 FNYEAQ. CDR3 in amino acids: CASSLTGPEGAFF. DNA of the CDR3: TGTGCCAGCAGCTTAACGGGGCCCGAGGGGGCTTTCTTT.

The V gene is TRBV7-9, the J gene TRBJ1-2; D is ambiguous. This CDR3 is built from 16 residues. CDR1 is SEHNR, CDR2 FQNEAQ, per germline (reference sequence). With 3 bases removed from V and 2 bases from J, the gap between germline ends came to 16 bases. This CDR3 reads CASSFIDEGGNYGYTF. In DNA, the CDR3 is TGTGCCAGCAGCTTCATTGATGAGGGAGGGAACTATGGCTACACCTTC.

In its sample, this clonotype was seen many times. The chain recombines TRBV7-9 with TRBJ2-2, with TRBD1 identical over 9 bases. V lost 7 bases, J lost 5 bases, and 8 bases stayed unmatched. Germline assignment: CDR1 SEHNR and CDR2 FQNEAQ (reference sequence). This CDR3 comprises 15 residues. The CDR3 coding sequence is TGTGCCAGCAACCTGGGACAGGGAAGTACCGGGGAGCTGTTTTTT. Amino acid sequence: CASNLGQGSTGELFF.

This clonotype was found many times. J is TRBJ2-1 and V is TRBV4-3, with D tentatively TRBD1 or TRBD2 (6 bases each). Germline V gene sequence: CDR1 LGHNA, CDR2 YSLEER. CDR3 size: 14 residues. V lost 0 bases and J 9 bases, leaving 12 bases between the germline ends. The CDR3 sequence is CASSQDHGGLEQFF. DNA of the CDR3: TGCGCCAGCAGCCAAGATCATGGGGGGCTTGAGCAGTTCTTC.

At least ten counts were recorded for this clonotype. The rearrangement uses TRBV29-1 and TRBJ2-1; 13 bases fit TRBD2. This CDR3 spans 19 amino acids. V lost 7 bases, J lost 0 bases, and 15 bases stayed unmatched. Germline lookup yields CDR1 SQVTM and CDR2 ANQGSEA. CDR3 loop: CSGRGTSGATRSSYNEQFF. The CDR3 DNA sequence: TGCAGCGGGCGGGGGACTAGCGGGGCCACACGAAGCTCCTACAATGAGCAGTTCTTC.

This clonotype has a handful of counts. The DNA of the CDR3 is TGCGCCAGCAGCCAAGTATGGGTAAGGAGGGTATCCTATAGCAATCAGCCCCAGCATTTT. Protein product: CASSQVWVRRVSYSNQPQHF. The rearrangement uses TRBV4-3 and TRBJ1-5, with unresolved D. This CDR3 spans 20 amino acids. Between the trimmed V and J ends, which lost 1 base and 0 bases, there was a span of 22 bases. CDR1 and CDR2 (germline): LGHNA, YSLEER.

V is TRBV7-6 and J is TRBJ2-7; D possibly corresponds to TRBD1 (6 bases). The CDR3 consists of 15 residues. V shed 1 base and J shed 2 bases, with 12 bases lying between them. From germline, CDR1 is SGHVS and CDR2 FNYEAQ. The CDR3 DNA follows: TGTGCCAGCAGCTTAGGTCCAGGGGAGACCTACGAGCAGTACTTC. Translating it yields CASSLGPGETYEQYF. The whole variable domain, filled in from reference TRBV7-6 and TRBJ2-7, reads GAGVSQSPRYKVTKRGQDVALRCDPISGHVSLYWYRQALGQGPEFLTYFNYEAQQDKSGLPNDRFSAERPEGSISTLTIQRTEQRDSAMYRCASSLGPGETYEQYFGPGTRLTVT.

The J gene is TRBJ2-2, the V gene TRBV7-6; D is unclear. The ends were cut back, 8 bases at V and 1 base at J, with 11 bases in the middle. Germline CDR1 SGHVS, CDR2 FNYEAQ. The CDR3 totals 14 residues. The CDR3 is CASARNRNTGELFF. The CDR3 bases are TGTGCCAGCGCTAGGAACAGGAACACCGGGGAGCTGTTTTTT.

CDR3 amino acids: CASSPDWRGGTQYF. The CDR3 DNA follows: TGTGCCAGCAGCCCAGACTGGAGGGGGGGGACCCAGTACTTC. The chain couples TRBV11-2 to TRBJ2-5; perhaps TRBD2 as D (7 bases). From germline, CDR1 is SGHAT and CDR2 FQNNGV. Trimming shortened V by 5 bases and J by 7 bases, and 17 bases separated the two germline ends. CDR3 size: 14 residues.

The sample holds a few counts of this clonotype. V is TRBV20-1 and J is TRBJ2-7; D may be TRBD2 (6 bases). CDR3 length: 14 amino acids. Germline CDR1 and CDR2: DFQATT and SNEGSKA (reference sequence). Trimming took off 5 bases at V and 3 bases at J, with 17 bases between the two ends. The CDR3 here is CSAVSGHGIYEQYF. In DNA form, the CDR3 reads TGCAGTGCTGTTAGCGGCCATGGGATCTACGAGCAGTACTTC.

The chain has TRBV5-1 and TRBJ1-2; D not certain. Germline loops: CDR1 SGHRS, CDR2 YFSETQ. The CDR3 runs to 12 residues. Trimming left V 6 bases short and J 5 bases short, with 11 bases between. The CDR3 DNA reads TGCGCCAGCAAAGGAGAGGAGTATGGCTACACCTTC. Translated: CASKGEEYGYTF. The variable domain in full, completed from reference TRBV5-1 and TRBJ1-2, reads KAGVTQTPRYLIKTRGQQVTLSCSPISGHRSVSWYQQTPGQGLQFLFEYFSETQRNKGNFPGRFSGRQFSNSRSEMNVSTLELGDSALYLCASKGEEYGYTFGSGTRLTVV.